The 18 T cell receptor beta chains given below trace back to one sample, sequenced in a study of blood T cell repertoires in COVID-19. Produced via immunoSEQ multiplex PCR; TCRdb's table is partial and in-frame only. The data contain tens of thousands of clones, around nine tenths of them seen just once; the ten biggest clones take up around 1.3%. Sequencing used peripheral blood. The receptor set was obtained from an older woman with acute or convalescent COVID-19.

DNA of the CDR3: TGTGCCAGCAGTAACACAGGGAGTCAGTACTTC. Protein sequence: CASSNTGSQYF. The chain joins TRBV6-5 to TRBJ2-5; D possibly corresponds to TRBD1 (6 bases). Germline CDR1 is MNHEY and CDR2 is SVGAGI. The CDR3 consists of 11 residues. Trimming cost V 5 bases and J 11 bases, with 12 bases left between them.

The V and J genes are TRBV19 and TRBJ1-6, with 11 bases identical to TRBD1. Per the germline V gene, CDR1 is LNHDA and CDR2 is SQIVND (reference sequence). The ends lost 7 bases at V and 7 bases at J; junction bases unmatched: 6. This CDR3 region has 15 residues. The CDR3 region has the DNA TGTGCCAGTACCCAGCGGACAGGGGGCAATTCACCCCTCCACTTT. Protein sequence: CASTQRTGGNSPLHF.

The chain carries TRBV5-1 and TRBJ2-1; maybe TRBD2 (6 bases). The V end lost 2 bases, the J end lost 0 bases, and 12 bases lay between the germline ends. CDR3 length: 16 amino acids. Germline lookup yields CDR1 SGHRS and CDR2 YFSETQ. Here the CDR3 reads CASSLDSGSSYNEQFF. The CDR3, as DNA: TGCGCCAGCAGCTTAGATAGCGGAAGCTCCTACAATGAGCAGTTCTTC.

The CDR3 spells CASSQVGTNYGYTF. In DNA, the CDR3 is TGTGCCAGCAGCCAAGTCGGGACAAACTATGGCTACACCTTC. The gene calls are TRBV3-1 (or the pseudogene TRBV3-2) and TRBJ1-2; a possible D gene is TRBD1 (6 bases). In germline, CDR1 is LGHDT, CDR2 YNNKEL (reference sequence). Trimming took 1 base from V and 2 from J, leaving 8 bases between them. The CDR3 extends over 14 amino acids.

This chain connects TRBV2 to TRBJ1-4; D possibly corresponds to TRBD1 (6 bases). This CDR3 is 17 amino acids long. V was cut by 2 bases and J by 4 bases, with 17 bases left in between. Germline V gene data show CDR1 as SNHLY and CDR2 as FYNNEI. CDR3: CASSEPRGGRGNEKLFF. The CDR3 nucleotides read TGTGCCAGCAGTGAACCGAGGGGGGGAAGAGGTAATGAAAAACTGTTTTTT.

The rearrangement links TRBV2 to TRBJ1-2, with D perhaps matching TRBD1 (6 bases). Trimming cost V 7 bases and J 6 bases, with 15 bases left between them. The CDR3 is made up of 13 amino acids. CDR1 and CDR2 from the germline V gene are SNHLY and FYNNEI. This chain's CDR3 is CASNIGWTDGYTF. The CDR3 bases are TGTGCCAGCAATATAGGGTGGACAGATGGCTACACCTTC.

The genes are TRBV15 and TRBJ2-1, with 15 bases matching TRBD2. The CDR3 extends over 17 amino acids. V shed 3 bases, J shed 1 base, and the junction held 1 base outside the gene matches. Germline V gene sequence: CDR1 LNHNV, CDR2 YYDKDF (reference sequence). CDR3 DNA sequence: TGTGCCACCAGCAGTGGACTAGCGGGAGGGTCCTACAATGAGCAGTTCTTC. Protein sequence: CATSSGLAGGSYNEQFF.

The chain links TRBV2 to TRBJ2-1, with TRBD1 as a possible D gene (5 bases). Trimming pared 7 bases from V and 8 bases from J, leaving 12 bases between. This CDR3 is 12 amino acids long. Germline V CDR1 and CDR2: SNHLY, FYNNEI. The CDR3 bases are TGTGCCAGCAAAGAAAGGGGTTATGAGCAGTTCTTC. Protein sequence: CASKERGYEQFF.

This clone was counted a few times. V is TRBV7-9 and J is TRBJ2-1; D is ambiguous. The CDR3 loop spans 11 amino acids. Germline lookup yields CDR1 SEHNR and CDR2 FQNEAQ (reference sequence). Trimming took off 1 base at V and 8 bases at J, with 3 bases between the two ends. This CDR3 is CASSLVYEQFF. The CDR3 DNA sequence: TGTGCCAGCAGCTTAGTCTATGAGCAGTTCTTC.

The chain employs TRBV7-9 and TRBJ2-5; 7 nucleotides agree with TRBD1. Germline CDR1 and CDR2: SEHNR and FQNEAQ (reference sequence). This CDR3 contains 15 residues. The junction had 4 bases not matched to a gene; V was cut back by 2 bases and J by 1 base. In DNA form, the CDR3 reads TGTGCCAGCAGCTTACCAGGGGGTGGCCAAGAGACCCAGTACTTC. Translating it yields CASSLPGGGQETQYF.

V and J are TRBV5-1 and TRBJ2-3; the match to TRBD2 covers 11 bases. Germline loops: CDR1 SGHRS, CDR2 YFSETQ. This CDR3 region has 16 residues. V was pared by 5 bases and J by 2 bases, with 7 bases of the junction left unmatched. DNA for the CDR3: TGCGCCAGCAGTTTTGGGACTAGCGGAACCACAGATACGCAGTATTTT. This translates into CASSFGTSGTTDTQYF. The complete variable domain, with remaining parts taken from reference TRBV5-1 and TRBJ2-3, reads KAGVTQTPRYLIKTRGQQVTLSCSPISGHRSVSWYQQTPGQGLQFLFEYFSETQRNKGNFPGRFSGRQFSNSRSEMNVSTLELGDSALYLCASSFGTSGTTDTQYFGPGTRLTVL.

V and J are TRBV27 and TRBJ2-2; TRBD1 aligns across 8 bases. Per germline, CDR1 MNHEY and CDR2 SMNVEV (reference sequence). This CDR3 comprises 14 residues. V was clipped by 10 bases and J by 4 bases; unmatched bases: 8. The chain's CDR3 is CAIWTGSGTGELFF. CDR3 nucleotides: TGTGCCATTTGGACAGGGTCGGGCACCGGGGAGCTGTTTTTT.

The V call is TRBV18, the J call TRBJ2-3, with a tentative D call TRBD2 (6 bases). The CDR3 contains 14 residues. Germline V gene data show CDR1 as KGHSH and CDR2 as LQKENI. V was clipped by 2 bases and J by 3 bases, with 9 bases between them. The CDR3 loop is CASSPYRGTDTQYF. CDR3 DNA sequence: TGTGCCAGCTCACCATACCGGGGGACAGATACGCAGTATTTT.

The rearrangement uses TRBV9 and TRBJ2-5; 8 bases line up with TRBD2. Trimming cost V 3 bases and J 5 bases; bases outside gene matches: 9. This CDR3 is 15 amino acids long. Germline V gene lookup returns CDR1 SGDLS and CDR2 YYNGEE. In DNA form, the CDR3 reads TGTGCCAGCAGCGAGGGAGCGGGAGCTTCTGAGACCCAGTACTTC. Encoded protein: CASSEGAGASETQYF. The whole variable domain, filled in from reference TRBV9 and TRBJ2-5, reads DSGVTQTPKHLITATGQRVTLRCSPRSGDLSVYWYQQSLDQGLQFLIQYYNGEERAKGNILERFSAQQFPDLHSELNLSSLELGDSALYFCASSEGAGASETQYFGPGTRLLVL.

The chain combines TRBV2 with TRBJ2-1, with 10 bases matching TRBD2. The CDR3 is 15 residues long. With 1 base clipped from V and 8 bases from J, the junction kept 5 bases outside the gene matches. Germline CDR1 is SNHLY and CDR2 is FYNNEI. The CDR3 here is CASSEGAGGPDEQFF. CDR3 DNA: TGTGCCAGCAGTGAAGGAGCGGGGGGGCCCGATGAGCAGTTCTTC.

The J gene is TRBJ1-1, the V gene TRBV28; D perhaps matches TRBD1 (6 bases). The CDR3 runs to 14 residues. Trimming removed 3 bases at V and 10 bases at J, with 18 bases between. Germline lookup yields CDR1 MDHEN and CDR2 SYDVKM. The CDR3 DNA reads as TGTGCCAGCAGTTTCGGGGCAGGGGAAAGAGGAGCTTTCTTT. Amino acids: CASSFGAGERGAFF.

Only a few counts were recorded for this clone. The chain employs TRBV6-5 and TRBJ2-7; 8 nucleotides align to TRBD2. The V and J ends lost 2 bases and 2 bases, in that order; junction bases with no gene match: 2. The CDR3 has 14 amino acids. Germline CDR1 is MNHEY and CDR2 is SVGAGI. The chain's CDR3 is CASSYRREAYEQYV. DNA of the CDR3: TGTGCCAGCAGTTACCGGCGGGAGGCCTACGAGCAGTACGTC.

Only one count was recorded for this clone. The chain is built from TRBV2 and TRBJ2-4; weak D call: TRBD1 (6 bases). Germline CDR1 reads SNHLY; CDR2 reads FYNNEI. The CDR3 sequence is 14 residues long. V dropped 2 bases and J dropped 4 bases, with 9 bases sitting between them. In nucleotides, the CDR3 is TGTGCCAGCAGTGAACTGGGGGCGAAAAACATTCAGTACTTC. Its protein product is CASSELGAKNIQYF.